Sequencing of this T cell receptor (beta chain) was carried out in a study of cytomegalovirus exposure and HLA in healthy donors. Overall study results and limits: Excluded: some indistinguishable V segments such as TRBV6-2 and TRBV6-3.

In the case of this clone: Its antigen is undetermined.

The CDR3 runs to 13 residues. Germline assignment: CDR1 SEHNR and CDR2 FQNEAQ (reference sequence). Trimming took off 3 bases at V and 4 bases at J, with 9 bases between the two ends. The study ran its PCR with 60 Vbeta and 13 Jbeta primers. Method: immunoSEQ multiplex PCR; TCRdb's copy keeps in-frame clones and lacks some. The repertoire has 150,000 to 200,000 clones, 75% to 90% of them found once; the top ten carry about 4.8%. J is TRBJ1-1 and V is TRBV7-9; TRBD1 might be the D (5 bases). The specimen sequenced was PBMCs. The receptor comes from a man between 25 and 39 years old in good health and CMV-seronegative. CDR3 in DNA: TGTGCCAGCAGCTTTGAAGGGGCCACTGAAGCTTTCTTT. Protein sequence: CASSFEGATEAFF.